Listed here are 25 T cell receptor beta chains from one sample, sequenced in a study of cytomegalovirus exposure and HLA in healthy donors. PCR employed 60 Vbeta and 13 Jbeta primers. TCRdb keeps only in-frame clones here, not all; method: immunoSEQ multiplex PCR. This table holds about 160,000 clones, 80% to 90% found once. The sequenced material came from PBMCs. The receptors here all came from a woman aged 25-40 years in good health and CMV-seropositive.

This clone was found once. The CDR3 is CASRDRGTGELFF. The CDR3, as DNA: TGTGCCAGCAGGGACAGGGGCACCGGGGAGCTGTTTTTT. V is TRBV21-1 and J is TRBJ2-2; whether TRBD1, the table's D call, matches the DNA was not checked. TRBV21-1 is classified as a pseudogene. This CDR3 comprises 13 residues.

The J gene is TRBJ2-2, the V gene TRBV7-6, with 11 nucleotides matching TRBD2. The junction had 3 bases not matched to a gene; V was cut back by 5 bases and J by 1 base. CDR1 is SGHVS and CDR2 is FNYEAQ in the germline V gene. This CDR3 has 16 amino acids. CDR3 in DNA: TGTGCCAGCAGCCACGGACTAGCGGGGAACACCGGGGAGCTGTTTTTT. Translating gives CASSHGLAGNTGELFF.

CDR3 in amino acids: CASSLGAGTSYNEQFF. DNA of the CDR3: TGTGCCAGCAGCTTAGGGGCCGGGACTTCCTACAATGAGCAGTTCTTC. The rearrangement joins TRBV7-9 to TRBJ2-1, with D maybe TRBD2 (6 bases). The germline CDR1 and CDR2 sequences are SEHNR and FQNEAQ (reference sequence). Trimming pared 1 base from V and 1 base from J, leaving 11 bases between. The CDR3 runs to 16 residues.

The chain couples TRBV28 to TRBJ2-5; 9 bases line up with TRBD1. V was pared by 4 bases and J by 5 bases, with 8 bases of the junction left unmatched. The germline gives CDR1 MDHEN, CDR2 SYDVKM. This CDR3 has 15 amino acids. This CDR3 reads CASSSLTGGRETQYF. CDR3 nucleotides: TGTGCCAGCAGTTCGCTGACAGGGGGAAGGGAGACCCAGTACTTC.

The V gene is TRBV18, the J gene TRBJ1-1; 7 nucleotides align to TRBD1. CDR3 length: 13 residues. Trimming cost V 7 bases and J 3 bases; bases outside gene matches: 5. CDR1 is KGHSH and CDR2 is LQKENI in the germline V gene. CDR3 in amino acids: CASYETGDTEAFF. Written as DNA, the CDR3 is TGTGCCAGCTACGAAACAGGGGACACTGAAGCTTTCTTT.

Of note for this clone: This sample also contains other DNA sequences that code for the same CDR3. The V call is TRBV15, the J call TRBJ2-7; possibly TRBD2 for D (6 bases). The V and J ends lost 1 base and 7 bases respectively, with 14 bases between them. The CDR3 covers 14 residues. Germline values: CDR1 LNHNV, CDR2 YYDKDF (reference sequence). The CDR3 here is CATSRGGDSEEQYF. In nucleotides, the CDR3 is TGTGCCACCAGCAGAGGGGGGGACTCAGAGGAGCAGTACTTC.

The chain employs TRBV7-9 and TRBJ2-5; 14 bases agree with TRBD2. The CDR3 length is 16 residues. From germline, CDR1 is SEHNR and CDR2 FQNEAQ (reference sequence). Trimming cost V 5 bases and J 5 bases; bases outside gene matches: 7. CDR3 protein: CASSPGLAGGGETQYF. CDR3 in DNA: TGTGCCAGCAGCCCTGGACTAGCGGGGGGAGGGGAGACCCAGTACTTC.

This rearrangement joins TRBV4-2 to TRBJ2-3; 9 nucleotides line up with TRBD1. V was clipped by 4 bases and J by 5 bases; unmatched bases: 7. Germline lookup yields CDR1 LGHNA and CDR2 YNFKEQ. CDR3 size: 15 residues. The CDR3 bases are TGTGCCAGCAGCCCTTCCGGACAGGGGATAGATACGCAGTATTTT. The encoded protein is CASSPSGQGIDTQYF.

This clone showed up just a few times. The chain recombines TRBV28 with TRBJ2-7; TRBD1 is a possible D gene (5 bases). Looked up from germline, CDR1 is MDHEN and CDR2 is SYDVKM. Trimming removed 6 bases from V and 2 bases from J, with 17 bases in between. CDR3 size: 15 residues. The CDR3 region is CASSTSRQPPYEQYF. The CDR3 region has the DNA TGTGCCAGCAGCACCTCGCGACAGCCCCCCTACGAGCAGTACTTC.

The V call is TRBV10-1, the J call TRBJ1-4, with D possibly matching TRBD1 (5 bases). CDR1 is WNHNN and CDR2 is SYGVQD in the germline V gene (reference sequence). Trimming cost V 4 bases and J 6 bases, with 12 bases left between them. The CDR3 loop spans 14 amino acids. This CDR3 reads CASSAWGGYEKLFF. The CDR3 DNA reads TGCGCCAGCAGTGCGTGGGGCGGCTATGAAAAACTGTTTTTT.

The gene calls are TRBV18 and TRBJ1-4, with TRBD1 matching over 7 bases. Germline CDR1 is KGHSH and CDR2 is LQKENI. J was trimmed by 3 bases and V by 3 bases; bases with no gene match: 1. The CDR3 extends over 14 amino acids. Written as DNA, the CDR3 is TGTGCCAGCTCACCTCAGGGGGCTAATGAAAAACTGTTTTTT. As protein: CASSPQGANEKLFF.

This clone was seen a handful of times. The V call is TRBV9, the J call TRBJ1-1, with D maybe TRBD1 (5 bases). CDR1 is SGDLS, CDR2 YYNGEE, per germline. V gave up 2 bases and J gave up 0 bases, with 14 bases separating them. The CDR3 has 16 residues. The CDR3 DNA reads TGTGCCAGCAGCGTTGGGGCAGGAGGGGTGAACACTGAAGCTTTCTTT. It is translated as CASSVGAGGVNTEAFF.

V gene TRBV4-3 combines with J gene TRBJ1-3, with a weak D call TRBD1 (5 bases). V dropped 2 bases and J dropped 0 bases, with 11 bases sitting between them. CDR1 and CDR2 (germline): LGHNA, YSLEER. This CDR3 region has 16 residues. In DNA form, the CDR3 reads TGCGCCAGCAGCCAAACGACAGTCTTCTCTGGAAACACCATATATTTT. Residues: CASSQTTVFSGNTIYF.

The chain carries TRBV4-3 and TRBJ2-7; D call uncertain. V lost 2 bases and J 6 bases, leaving 11 bases between the germline ends. Germline CDR1 is LGHNA and CDR2 is YSLEER. This CDR3 spans 13 amino acids. The CDR3 DNA reads as TGCGCCAGCAGCCAATCCCCGGTCGGCGAGCAGTACTTC. Amino acids: CASSQSPVGEQYF.

The CDR3 region is CATSRDSRGGWETQYF. As DNA, the CDR3 is TGTGCCACCAGCAGAGATTCTCGCGGGGGCTGGGAGACCCAGTACTTC. J is TRBJ2-5 and V is TRBV15, with D maybe TRBD2 (7 bases). The V end lost 0 bases, the J end lost 5 bases, and 16 bases lay between the germline ends. Per germline, CDR1 LNHNV and CDR2 YYDKDF (reference sequence). The CDR3 is made up of 16 amino acids.

The chain is built from TRBV10-3 and TRBJ1-2, with D unresolved. Trimming shortened V by 4 bases and J by 7 bases, and 13 bases separated the two germline ends. This CDR3 is 13 amino acids long. Per the germline V gene, CDR1 is ENHRY and CDR2 is SYGVKD. The CDR3 sequence is CAISGHEMRGYTF. As DNA, the CDR3 is TGTGCCATCAGTGGTCACGAGATGCGTGGCTACACCTTC.

CDR3 protein: CASTPDPLRGETQYF. The CDR3 region has the DNA TGTGCCAGCACCCCCGACCCGCTTCGCGGGGAGACCCAGTACTTC. The V gene is TRBV7-6, the J gene TRBJ2-5; the D gene is possibly TRBD2 (5 bases). This CDR3 is 15 amino acids long. V was clipped by 7 bases and J by 5 bases, with 20 bases between them. In germline, CDR1 is SGHVS, CDR2 FNYEAQ.

V and J are TRBV7-9 and TRBJ2-7; 8 positions agree with TRBD1. Germline V gene sequence: CDR1 SEHNR, CDR2 FQNEAQ (reference sequence). With 3 bases clipped from V and 6 bases from J, the junction kept 1 base outside the gene matches. The CDR3 runs 12 residues. The CDR3 coding sequence is TGTGCCAGCAGCTTTGGGACAGGCGAGCAGTACTTC. This codes for CASSFGTGEQYF.

The chain joins TRBV29-1 to TRBJ2-1; D call uncertain. The CDR3 runs to 13 residues. In germline, CDR1 is SQVTM, CDR2 ANQGSEA. V lost 2 bases to trimming and J lost 7 bases, with 12 bases between them. The CDR3 sequence: CSVERRSGNEQFF. CDR3 coding DNA: TGCAGCGTTGAACGGAGATCCGGGAATGAGCAGTTCTTC.

This chain connects TRBV7-9 to TRBJ2-2; D possibly corresponds to TRBD1 (5 bases). Trimming left V 6 bases short and J 4 bases short, with 6 bases between. This CDR3 has 12 residues. The V gene's germline CDR1 is SEHNR and CDR2 FQNEAQ (reference sequence). This chain's CDR3 is CASRTVTGELFF. Written as DNA, the CDR3 is TGTGCCAGCAGGACAGTCACCGGGGAGCTGTTTTTT.

The chain couples TRBV7-6 to TRBJ1-2, with 8 bases aligning to TRBD1. From germline, CDR1 is SGHVS and CDR2 FNYEAQ. Germline trimming cut 5 bases from V and 1 base from J; bases unmatched to any gene: 15. There are 18 residues in the CDR3. The CDR3 loop reads CASSRIAGTGTNNYGYTF. CDR3 DNA: TGTGCCAGCAGCAGGATTGCCGGGACAGGCACTAATAACTATGGCTACACCTTC.

This rearrangement joins TRBV2 to TRBJ1-6; D possibly corresponds to TRBD1 (6 bases). The CDR3 has 13 residues. Per germline, CDR1 SNHLY and CDR2 FYNNEI. V was clipped by 6 bases and J by 10 bases, with 13 bases between them. The CDR3: CASSLDSRSPLHF. Written as DNA, the CDR3 is TGTGCCAGCAGCCTGGACAGCCGGTCACCCCTCCACTTT.

Concerning this clone itself: This CDR3 is also generated by other DNA sequences in the sample. This chain joins TRBV5-1 and TRBJ2-1; D is uncertain. Germline CDR1 is SGHRS and CDR2 is YFSETQ. There are 13 residues in the CDR3. Trimming took off 0 bases at V and 5 bases at J, with 6 bases between the two ends. The CDR3 region is CASSLGGDNEQFF. CDR3 DNA sequence: TGCGCCAGCAGCTTGGGTGGAGACAATGAGCAGTTCTTC.

Here the CDR3 reads CASSLGFGTSGGNEQFF. In DNA, the CDR3 is TGCGCCAGCAGCTTGGGCTTCGGGACTAGCGGGGGGAATGAGCAGTTCTTC. V usage is TRBV5-1 and J usage is TRBJ2-1; TRBD2 agrees at 15 bases. Trimming at V came to 0 bases and at J to 7 bases, leaving 5 bases not matched to a gene. Germline V gene data show CDR1 as SGHRS and CDR2 as YFSETQ. The CDR3 extends over 17 amino acids.

The chain has TRBV7-6 and TRBJ1-2; maybe TRBD1 (5 bases). Trimming shortened V by 2 bases and J by 8 bases, and 12 bases separated the two germline ends. CDR1 and CDR2 from the germline V gene are SGHVS and FNYEAQ. This CDR3 spans 13 amino acids. CDR3 residues: CASSLNGGDGYTF. DNA for the CDR3: TGTGCCAGCAGCTTAAACGGGGGAGACGGCTACACCTTC.